The next 10 T cell receptor beta chains were all read from a single sample in a study of T cell responses to AZD1222 COVID-19 vaccine. Generated by immunoSEQ multiplex PCR, the TCRdb table keeps only in-frame clones and is missing some. This sample carries some 150,000 clones, approximately 92% of them seen once, and the ten largest clones take more than 3%. Sequences were derived from peripheral blood, sampled 28 days after the second AZD1222 dose. These receptors all stem from an adult who received the AZD1222 COVID-19 vaccine.

This rearrangement joins TRBV5-1 to TRBJ2-7; a possible D gene is TRBD1 (6 bases). CDR3 length: 14 amino acids. Germline assignment: CDR1 SGHRS and CDR2 YFSETQ. The ends were cut back, 3 bases at V and 5 bases at J, with 15 bases in the middle. The CDR3 sequence: CASSSRPGANEQYF. The CDR3 DNA reads as TGCGCCAGCAGCTCCCGTCCAGGGGCGAACGAGCAGTACTTC. Based on the CDR3 plus reference TRBV5-1 and TRBJ2-7, the full variable domain is KAGVTQTPRYLIKTRGQQVTLSCSPISGHRSVSWYQQTPGQGLQFLFEYFSETQRNKGNFPGRFSGRQFSNSRSEMNVSTLELGDSALYLCASSSRPGANEQYFGPGTRLTVT.

The chain carries TRBV3-1 (or the pseudogene TRBV3-2) and TRBJ2-1; weak D call: TRBD2 (6 bases). Germline V gene lookup returns CDR1 LGHDT and CDR2 YNNKEL (reference sequence). The V end lost 0 bases, the J end lost 6 bases, and 12 bases lay between the germline ends. The CDR3 is made up of 15 amino acids. CDR3 region: CASSQEGVRGNEQFF. Written as DNA, the CDR3 is TGTGCCAGCAGCCAAGAGGGAGTGCGGGGCAATGAGCAGTTCTTC.

The rearrangement links TRBV4-2 to TRBJ2-7; 7 bases line up with TRBD1. CDR3 length: 14 amino acids. Trimming took 5 bases from V and 3 from J; bases not matched to a gene: 7. Germline V lookup: CDR1 LGHNA, CDR2 YNFKEQ. CDR3 residues: CASSLGAGGYEQYF. In nucleotides, the CDR3 is TGTGCCAGCAGCTTAGGGGCAGGGGGCTACGAGCAGTACTTC.

The chain has TRBV2 and TRBJ1-1; tentative D call: TRBD1 (5 bases). The CDR3 covers 11 residues. The germline V gene has CDR1 SNHLY and CDR2 FYNNEI. With 3 bases removed from V and 11 bases from J, the gap between germline ends came to 10 bases. Here the CDR3 reads CASSEGRYAFF. The CDR3 DNA sequence: TGTGCCAGCAGTGAGGGACGTTATGCTTTCTTT. Variable domain in full (rest from reference TRBV2 and TRBJ1-1): EPEVTQTPSHQVTQMGQEVILRCVPISNHLYFYWYRQILGQKVEFLVSFYNNEISEKSEIFDDQFSVERPDGSNFTLKIRSTKLEDSAMYFCASSEGRYAFFGQGTRLTVV.

This clone was detected once. The chain couples TRBV19 to TRBJ2-7, with D maybe TRBD1 (5 bases). Germline V lookup: CDR1 LNHDA, CDR2 SQIVND (reference sequence). There are 14 residues in the CDR3. Trimming cost V 3 bases and J 5 bases, with 14 bases left between them. CDR3 nucleotides: TGTGCCAGTAGTATGGCTGGTAGGGGCGACGAGCAGTACTTC. This codes for CASSMAGRGDEQYF.

This chain uses TRBV19 with TRBJ2-5; D is ambiguous. CDR1 is LNHDA, CDR2 SQIVND, per germline (reference sequence). This CDR3 comprises 13 residues. The V end lost 6 bases, the J end lost 1 base, and 9 bases lay between the germline ends. This CDR3 is CASSAARQETQYF. The CDR3 nucleotides read TGTGCCAGTAGCGCAGCCCGCCAAGAGACCCAGTACTTC.

This rearrangement joins TRBV9 to TRBJ2-1; possibly TRBD1 or TRBD2 for D (5 bases each). Per the germline V gene, CDR1 is SGDLS and CDR2 is YYNGEE. The CDR3 runs to 15 residues. Trimming removed 0 bases at V and 4 bases at J, with 11 bases between. In nucleotides, the CDR3 is TGTGCCAGCAGCGTAGTGGGGGACGGTTACAATGAGCAGTTCTTC. This codes for CASSVVGDGYNEQFF.

The chain employs TRBV6-5 and TRBJ2-7; 7 bases fit TRBD2. Trimming took 6 bases from V and 1 from J; bases not matched to a gene: 9. The germline V gene has CDR1 MNHEY and CDR2 SVGAGI. The CDR3 has 15 amino acids. The DNA for the CDR3 is TGTGCCAGCAGCCCACTAGCGACCAAATCCTACGAGCAGTACTTC. Amino acids: CASSPLATKSYEQYF.

This clone is a singleton in its sample. The chain carries TRBV4-1 and TRBJ1-3; D ambiguous. This CDR3 contains 16 residues. Germline loops: CDR1 MGHRA, CDR2 YSYEKL. V lost 0 bases, J lost 0 bases, and 9 bases lay in between. CDR3 in DNA: TGCGCCAGCAGCCAAGAGGGGTTATCCTCTGGAAACACCATATATTTT. Translation: CASSQEGLSSGNTIYF.

The V gene is TRBV5-1, the J gene TRBJ2-7, with 9 bases that match TRBD2. V was pared by 0 bases and J by 2 bases, with 3 bases of the junction left unmatched. This CDR3 contains 15 residues. The germline V gene has CDR1 SGHRS and CDR2 YFSETQ. The CDR3 DNA reads as TGCGCCAGCAGCTTGGTTCCTAGCGGGGCCTACGAGCAGTACTTC. Translation gives CASSLVPSGAYEQYF.